This TCR beta chain emerged from a study of neurological immune-mediated disorders. At least ten counts were recorded for this clonotype. TCRdb independently ran MiXCR on the 5' RACE reads; one entry per CDR3 protein. This sample has about 59,000 distinct CDR3 sequences, with 9.5% to 15% found just once. This sequence originates from a woman aged 55-70 years with HTLV-1-associated myelopathy (HAM/TSP). Sequencing was done on a sample of PBMCs.

The CDR3 region has the DNA TGTGCCAGCAGTTTAGACAGGCTGAACACCGGGGAGCTGTTTTTT. Translated, it gives CASSLDRLNTGELFF. The chain combines TRBV12-3 or TRBV12-4 with TRBJ2-2; TRBD1 might be the D (5 bases). The ends were cut back, 1 base at V and 1 base at J, with 7 bases in the middle. There are 15 residues in the CDR3.